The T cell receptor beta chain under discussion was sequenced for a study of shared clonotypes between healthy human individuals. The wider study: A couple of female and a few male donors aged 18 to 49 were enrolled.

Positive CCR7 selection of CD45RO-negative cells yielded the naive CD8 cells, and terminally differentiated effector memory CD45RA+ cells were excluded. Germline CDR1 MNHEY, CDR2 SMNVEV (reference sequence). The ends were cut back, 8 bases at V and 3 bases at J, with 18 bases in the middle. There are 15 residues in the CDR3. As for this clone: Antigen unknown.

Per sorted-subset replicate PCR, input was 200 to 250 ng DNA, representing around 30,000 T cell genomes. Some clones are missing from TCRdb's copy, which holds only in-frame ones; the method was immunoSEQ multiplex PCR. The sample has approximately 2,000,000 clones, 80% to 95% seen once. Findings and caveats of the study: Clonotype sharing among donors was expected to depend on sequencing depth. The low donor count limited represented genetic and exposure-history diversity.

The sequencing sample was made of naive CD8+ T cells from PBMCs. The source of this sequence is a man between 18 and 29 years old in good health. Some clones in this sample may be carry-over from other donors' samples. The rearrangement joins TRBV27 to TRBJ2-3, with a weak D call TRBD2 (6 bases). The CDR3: CASGWAEGATDTQYF. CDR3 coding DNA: TGTGCCAGCGGATGGGCGGAGGGCGCGACAGATACGCAGTATTTT.